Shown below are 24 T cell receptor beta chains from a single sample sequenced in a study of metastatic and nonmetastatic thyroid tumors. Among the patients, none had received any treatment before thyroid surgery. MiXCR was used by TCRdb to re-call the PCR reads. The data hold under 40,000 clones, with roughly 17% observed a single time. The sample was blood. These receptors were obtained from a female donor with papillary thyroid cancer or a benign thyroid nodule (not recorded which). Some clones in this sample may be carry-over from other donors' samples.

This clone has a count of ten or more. The CDR3 protein is CASSLGESTDTQYF. The DNA for the CDR3 is TGTGCCAGCAGCTTGGGCGAGAGCACAGATACGCAGTATTTT. The genes are TRBV5-5 and TRBJ2-3; D is ambiguous. CDR1 and CDR2 from the germline V gene are SGHKS and YYEKEE (reference sequence). The CDR3 runs to 14 residues. V lost 0 bases, J lost 0 bases, and 5 bases lay in between.

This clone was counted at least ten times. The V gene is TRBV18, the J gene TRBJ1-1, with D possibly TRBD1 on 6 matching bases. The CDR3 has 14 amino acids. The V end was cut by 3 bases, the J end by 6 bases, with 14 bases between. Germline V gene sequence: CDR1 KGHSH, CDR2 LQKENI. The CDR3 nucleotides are TGTGCCAGCTCACCGGCCGGGGGGGCGGCTGAAGCTTTCTTT. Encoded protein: CASSPAGGAAEAFF.

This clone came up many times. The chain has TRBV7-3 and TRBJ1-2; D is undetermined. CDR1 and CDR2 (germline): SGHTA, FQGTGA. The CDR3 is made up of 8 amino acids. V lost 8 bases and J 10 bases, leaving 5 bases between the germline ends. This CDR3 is CASPFYTF. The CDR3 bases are TGTGCCAGCCCCTTCTACACCTTC.

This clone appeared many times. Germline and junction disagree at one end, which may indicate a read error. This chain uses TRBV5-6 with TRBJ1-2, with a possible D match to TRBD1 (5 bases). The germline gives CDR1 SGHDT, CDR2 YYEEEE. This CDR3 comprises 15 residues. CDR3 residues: CASSFGGSGAYEKNF. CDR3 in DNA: TGTGCCAGCAGCTTCGGGGGGAGCGGGGCTTATGAGAAGAACTTC.

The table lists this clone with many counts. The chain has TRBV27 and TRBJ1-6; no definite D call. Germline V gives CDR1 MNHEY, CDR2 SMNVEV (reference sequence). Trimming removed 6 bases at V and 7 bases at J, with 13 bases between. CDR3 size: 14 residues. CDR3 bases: TGTGCCAGCAGCATCACAGTCCTCAATTCACCCCTCCACTTT. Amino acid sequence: CASSITVLNSPLHF.

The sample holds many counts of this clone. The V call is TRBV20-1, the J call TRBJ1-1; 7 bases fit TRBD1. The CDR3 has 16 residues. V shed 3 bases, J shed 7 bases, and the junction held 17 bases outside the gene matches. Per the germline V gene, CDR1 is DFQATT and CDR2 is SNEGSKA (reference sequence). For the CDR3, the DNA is TGCAGTGCTAGGCTGGGACAGTCTACGCTTCGAGGTGAAGCTTTCTTT. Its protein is CSARLGQSTLRGEAFF.

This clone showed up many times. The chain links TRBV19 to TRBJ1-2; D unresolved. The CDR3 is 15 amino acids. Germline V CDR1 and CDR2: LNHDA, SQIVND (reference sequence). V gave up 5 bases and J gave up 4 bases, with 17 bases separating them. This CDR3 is CASSVRGGGIYGYTF. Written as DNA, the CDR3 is TGTGCCAGTAGTGTCCGAGGCGGCGGAATCTATGGCTACACCTTC. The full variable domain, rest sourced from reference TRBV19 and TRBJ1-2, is DGGITQSPKYLFRKEGQNVTLSCEQNLNHDAMYWYRQDPGQGLRLIYYSQIVNDFQKGDIAEGYSVSREKKESFPLTVTSAQKNPTAFYLCASSVRGGGIYGYTFGSGTRLTVV.

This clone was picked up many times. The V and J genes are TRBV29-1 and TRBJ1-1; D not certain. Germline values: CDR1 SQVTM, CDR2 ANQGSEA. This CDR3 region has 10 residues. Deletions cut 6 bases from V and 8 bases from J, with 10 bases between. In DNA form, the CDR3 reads TGCAGCGTGGAGCAGGTCGAAGCTTTCTTT. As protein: CSVEQVEAFF. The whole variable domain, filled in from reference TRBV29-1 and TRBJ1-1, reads SAVISQKPSRDICQRGTSLTIQCQVDSQVTMMFWYRQQPGQSLTLIATANQGSEATYESGFVIDKFPISRPNLTFSTLTVSNMSPEDSSIYLCSVEQVEAFFGQGTRLTVV.

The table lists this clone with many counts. CDR3 coding DNA: TGTGCCAGCAGCTTCCGAGGGGCGCTCTATGGCTACACCTTC. It specifies CASSFRGALYGYTF. V is TRBV7-9 and J is TRBJ1-2; possible D gene TRBD1, 5 bases. This CDR3 spans 14 amino acids. Trimming removed 3 bases at V and 4 bases at J, with 12 bases between. The germline V gene has CDR1 SEHNR and CDR2 FQNEAQ (reference sequence).

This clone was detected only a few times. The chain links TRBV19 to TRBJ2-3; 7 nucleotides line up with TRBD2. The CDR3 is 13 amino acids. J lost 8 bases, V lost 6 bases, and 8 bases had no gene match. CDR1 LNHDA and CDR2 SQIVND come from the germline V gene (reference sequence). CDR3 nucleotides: TGTGCCAGTAGCTCCCGGGGCGGGAGTACGCAGTATTTT. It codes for CASSSRGGSTQYF.

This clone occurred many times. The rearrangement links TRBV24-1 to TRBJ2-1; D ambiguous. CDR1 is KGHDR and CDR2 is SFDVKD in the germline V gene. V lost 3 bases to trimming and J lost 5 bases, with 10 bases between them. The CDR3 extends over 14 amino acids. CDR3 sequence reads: CATSDVGWDNEQFF. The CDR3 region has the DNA TGTGCCACCAGTGATGTTGGGTGGGACAATGAGCAGTTCTTC.

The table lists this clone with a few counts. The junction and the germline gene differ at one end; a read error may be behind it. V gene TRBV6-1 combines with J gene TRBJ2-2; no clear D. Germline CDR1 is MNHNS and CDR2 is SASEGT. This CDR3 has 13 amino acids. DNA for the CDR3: TGTGTCAGCACAGTGCCTATCCCCGGGGAGCTGTTTTTT. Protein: CVSTVPIPGELFF.

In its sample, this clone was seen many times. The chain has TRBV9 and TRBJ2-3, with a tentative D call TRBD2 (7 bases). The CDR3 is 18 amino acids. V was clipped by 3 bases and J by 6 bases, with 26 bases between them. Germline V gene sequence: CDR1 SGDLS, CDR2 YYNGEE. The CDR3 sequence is CASSEGQLGGGRLDTQYF. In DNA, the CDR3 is TGTGCCAGCAGCGAGGGTCAATTGGGGGGCGGGAGATTGGATACGCAGTATTTT. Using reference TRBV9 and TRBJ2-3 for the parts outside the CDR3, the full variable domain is DSGVTQTPKHLITATGQRVTLRCSPRSGDLSVYWYQQSLDQGLQFLIQYYNGEERAKGNILERFSAQQFPDLHSELNLSSLELGDSALYFCASSEGQLGGGRLDTQYFGPGTRLTVL.

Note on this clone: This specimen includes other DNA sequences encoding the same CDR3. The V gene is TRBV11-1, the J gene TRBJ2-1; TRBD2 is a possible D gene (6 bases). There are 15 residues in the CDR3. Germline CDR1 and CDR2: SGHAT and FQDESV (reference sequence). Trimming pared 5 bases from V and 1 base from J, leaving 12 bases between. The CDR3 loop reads CASSLLAGSYNEQFF. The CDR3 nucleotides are TGTGCCAGCAGCCTTCTGGCGGGGTCCTACAATGAGCAGTTCTTC.

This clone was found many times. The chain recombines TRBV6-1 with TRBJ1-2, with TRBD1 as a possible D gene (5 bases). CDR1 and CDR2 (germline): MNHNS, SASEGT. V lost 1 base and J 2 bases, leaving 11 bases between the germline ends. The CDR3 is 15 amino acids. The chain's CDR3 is CASSEVETANYGYTF. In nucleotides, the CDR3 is TGTGCCAGCAGTGAAGTAGAGACAGCGAACTATGGCTACACCTTC.

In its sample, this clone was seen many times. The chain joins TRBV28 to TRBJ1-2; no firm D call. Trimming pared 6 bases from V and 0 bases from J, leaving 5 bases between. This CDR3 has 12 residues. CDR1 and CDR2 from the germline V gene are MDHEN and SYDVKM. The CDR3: CASSETNYGYTF. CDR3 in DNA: TGTGCCAGCAGCGAAACTAACTATGGCTACACCTTC.

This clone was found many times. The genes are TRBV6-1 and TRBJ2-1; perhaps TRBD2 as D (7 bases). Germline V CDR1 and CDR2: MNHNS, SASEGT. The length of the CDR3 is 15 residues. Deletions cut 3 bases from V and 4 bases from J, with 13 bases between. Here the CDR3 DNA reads TGTGCCAGCAGTGAGGAGGGAGGGGGGTACAATGAGCAGTTCTTC. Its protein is CASSEEGGGYNEQFF.

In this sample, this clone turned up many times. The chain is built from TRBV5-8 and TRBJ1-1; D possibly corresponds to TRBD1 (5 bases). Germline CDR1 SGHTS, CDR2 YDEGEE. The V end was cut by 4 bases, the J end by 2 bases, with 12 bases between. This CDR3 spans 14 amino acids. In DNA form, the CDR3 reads TGTGCCAGCAGCCGGACAATCCTAAACACTGAAGCTTTCTTT. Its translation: CASSRTILNTEAFF. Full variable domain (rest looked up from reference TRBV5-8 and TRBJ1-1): EAGVTQSPTHLIKTRGQQATLRCSPISGHTSVYWYQQALGLGLQFLLWYDEGEERNRGNFPPRFSGRQFPNYSSELNVNALELEDSALYLCASSRTILNTEAFFGQGTRLTVV.

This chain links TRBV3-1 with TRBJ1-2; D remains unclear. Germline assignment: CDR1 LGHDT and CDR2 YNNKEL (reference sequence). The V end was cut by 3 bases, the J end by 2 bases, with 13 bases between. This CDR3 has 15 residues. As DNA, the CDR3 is TGTGCCAGCAGCCAGTCCTATGTGCGGAACTATGGCTACACCTTC. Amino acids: CASSQSYVRNYGYTF.

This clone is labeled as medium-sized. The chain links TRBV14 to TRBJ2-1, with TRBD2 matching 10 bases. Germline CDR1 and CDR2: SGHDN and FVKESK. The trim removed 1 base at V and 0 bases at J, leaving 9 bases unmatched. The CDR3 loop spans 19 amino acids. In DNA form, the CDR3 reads TGTGCCAGCAGCCAAGTATGGACTAGCGGTCGTTACTCCTACAATGAGCAGTTCTTC. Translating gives CASSQVWTSGRYSYNEQFF.

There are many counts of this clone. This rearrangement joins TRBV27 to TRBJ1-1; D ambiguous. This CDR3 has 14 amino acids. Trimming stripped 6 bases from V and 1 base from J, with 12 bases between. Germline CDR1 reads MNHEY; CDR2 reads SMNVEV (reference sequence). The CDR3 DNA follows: TGTGCCAGCAGCCCACAAGAGCCGAACACTGAAGCTTTCTTT. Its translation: CASSPQEPNTEAFF.

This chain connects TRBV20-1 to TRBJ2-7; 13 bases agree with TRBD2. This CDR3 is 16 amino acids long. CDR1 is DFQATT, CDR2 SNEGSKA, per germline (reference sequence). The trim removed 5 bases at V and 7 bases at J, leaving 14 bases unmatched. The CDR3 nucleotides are TGCAGTGCTGGCCTATCGACTAGCGGGAGGTCGAATGAGCAGTACTTC. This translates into CSAGLSTSGRSNEQYF.

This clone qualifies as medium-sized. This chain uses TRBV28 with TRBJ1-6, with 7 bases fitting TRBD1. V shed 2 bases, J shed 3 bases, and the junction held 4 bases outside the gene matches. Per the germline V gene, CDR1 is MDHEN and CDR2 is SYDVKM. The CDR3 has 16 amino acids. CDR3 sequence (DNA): TGTGCCAGCAGTTTAGAAGCAGGGGGCTATAATTCACCCCTCCACTTT. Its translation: CASSLEAGGYNSPLHF. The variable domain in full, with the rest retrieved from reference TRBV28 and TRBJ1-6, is DVKVTQSSRYLVKRTGEKVFLECVQDMDHENMFWYRQDPGLGLRLIYFSYDVKMKEKGDIPEGYSVSREKKERFSLILESASTNQTSMYLCASSLEAGGYNSPLHFGNGTRLTVT.

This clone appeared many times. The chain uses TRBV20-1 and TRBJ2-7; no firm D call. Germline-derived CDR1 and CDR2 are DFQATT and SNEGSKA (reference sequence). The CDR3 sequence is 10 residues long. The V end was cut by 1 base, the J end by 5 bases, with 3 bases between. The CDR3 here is CSARGNEQYF. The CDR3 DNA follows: TGCAGTGCTAGAGGTAACGAGCAGTACTTC.